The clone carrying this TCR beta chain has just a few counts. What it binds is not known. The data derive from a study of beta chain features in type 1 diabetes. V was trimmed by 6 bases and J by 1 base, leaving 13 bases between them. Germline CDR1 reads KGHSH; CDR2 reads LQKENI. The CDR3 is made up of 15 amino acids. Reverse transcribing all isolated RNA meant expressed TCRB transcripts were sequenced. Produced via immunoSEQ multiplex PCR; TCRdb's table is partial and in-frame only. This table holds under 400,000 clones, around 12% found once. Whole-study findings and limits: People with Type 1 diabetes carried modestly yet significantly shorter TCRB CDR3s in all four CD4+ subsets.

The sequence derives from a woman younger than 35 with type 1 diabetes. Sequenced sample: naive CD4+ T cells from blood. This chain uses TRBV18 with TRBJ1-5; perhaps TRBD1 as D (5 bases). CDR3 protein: CASSPFSGSNQPQHF. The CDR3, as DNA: TGTGCCAGCTCCCCCTTTTCAGGGAGCAATCAGCCCCAGCATTTT.